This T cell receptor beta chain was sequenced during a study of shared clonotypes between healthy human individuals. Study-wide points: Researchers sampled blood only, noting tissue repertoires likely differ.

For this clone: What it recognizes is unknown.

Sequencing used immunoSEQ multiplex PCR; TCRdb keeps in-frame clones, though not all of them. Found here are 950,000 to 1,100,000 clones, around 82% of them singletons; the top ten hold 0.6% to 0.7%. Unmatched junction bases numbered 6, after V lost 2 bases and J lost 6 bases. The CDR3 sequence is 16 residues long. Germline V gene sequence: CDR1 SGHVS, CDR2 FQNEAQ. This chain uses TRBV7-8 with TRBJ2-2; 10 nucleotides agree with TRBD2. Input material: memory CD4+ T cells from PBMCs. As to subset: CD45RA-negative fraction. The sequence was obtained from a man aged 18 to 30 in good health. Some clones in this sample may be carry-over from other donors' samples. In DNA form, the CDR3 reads TGTGCCAGCAGCTTAAGGCTAGCGGGAGTGGCCGGGGAGCTGTTTTTT. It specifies CASSLRLAGVAGELFF.